Shown below are 13 T cell receptor beta chains from a single sample sequenced in a study of shared clonotypes between healthy human individuals (dated by TCRdb to about 2020). Library preparation was by the immunoSEQ multiplex PCR assay. The immuneACCESS repertoire file appears here via TCRdb, limited to in-frame rearrangements. These files lack a portion of the clones; in checked studies, under half of the deficit traces to unresolved V genes, and the cause of the others is not known. Present in this sample are under 850,000 clones, 80% to 95% of which were seen just once. The ten largest clones take up about 25% of the sample. CD8 naive samples consisted of CD45RO-negative cells that were positively selected for CCR7, yielding a CD45RA+CCR7+ population without TemRA cells. The material sequenced was naive CD8+ T cells sorted from blood. What the cell subset or site label conveys for this sample: CD45RA+CCR7+. These receptor sequences come from a man aged 30 to 45 in good health.

The V gene is TRBV27, the J gene TRBJ2-7; TRBD1 agrees at 9 bases. The CDR3 consists of 15 residues. Germline V gene sequence: CDR1 MNHEY, CDR2 SMNVEV (reference sequence). With 4 bases clipped from V and 4 bases from J, the junction kept 8 bases outside the gene matches. DNA for the CDR3: TGTGCCAGCAGTTCCACGACAGGGGGACTGTACGAGCAGTACTTC. Encoded protein: CASSSTTGGLYEQYF.

The J gene is TRBJ2-1, the V gene TRBV19; 11 bases agree with TRBD2. There are 15 residues in the CDR3. The germline V gene has CDR1 LNHDA and CDR2 SQIVND (reference sequence). V shed 5 bases, J shed 4 bases, and the junction held 4 bases outside the gene matches. The CDR3 spells CASSLGLAAYNEQFF. The CDR3 DNA sequence: TGTGCCAGTAGTTTGGGACTAGCGGCATACAATGAGCAGTTCTTC.

CDR3 coding DNA: TGTGCCAGCAGCTTAGCTCTAGGGACGGGCCAATCGAGCAATGAGCAGTTCTTC. Translation: CASSLALGTGQSSNEQFF. This chain uses TRBV7-8 with TRBJ2-1; D possibly matches TRBD1 or TRBD2 (5 bases each). V lost 0 bases and J 6 bases, leaving 21 bases between the germline ends. Germline CDR1 is SGHVS and CDR2 is FQNEAQ. The CDR3 is 18 residues long.

The chain employs TRBV2 and TRBJ2-5, with D perhaps TRBD1 (6 bases). The germline V and J ends were trimmed by 8 bases and 7 bases, with 23 bases remaining between them. The germline gives CDR1 SNHLY, CDR2 FYNNEI. The CDR3 is made up of 15 amino acids. The CDR3 here is CASAPTTTGVGTQYF. The DNA for the CDR3 is TGTGCCAGCGCCCCGACGACGACAGGAGTAGGGACCCAGTACTTC.

The chain is built from TRBV5-4 and TRBJ2-5; unclear D gene. CDR1 is SGHNT and CDR2 is YYREEE in the germline V gene (reference sequence). V was pared by 2 bases and J by 3 bases, with 14 bases between. The CDR3 extends over 15 amino acids. The CDR3 loop reads CASSFYNYGKETQYF. The DNA of the CDR3 is TGTGCCAGCAGCTTTTACAACTACGGTAAAGAGACCCAGTACTTC. Supplemented by reference TRBV5-4 and TRBJ2-5, the full variable domain reads ETGVTQSPTHLIKTRGQQVTLRCSSQSGHNTVSWYQQALGQGPQFIFQYYREEENGRGNFPPRFSGLQFPNYSSELNVNALELDDSALYLCASSFYNYGKETQYFGPGTRLLVL.

The chain joins TRBV20-1 to TRBJ2-7; D uncertain. This CDR3 is built from 10 residues. The germline V and J ends were trimmed by 5 bases and 2 bases, with 4 bases remaining between them. Germline V CDR1 and CDR2: DFQATT, SNEGSKA (reference sequence). CDR3 sequence: CSAEAYEQYF. The CDR3 DNA is TGCAGTGCTGAAGCCTACGAGCAGTACTTC.

The genes are TRBV27 and TRBJ2-2; D is undetermined. This CDR3 spans 13 amino acids. Trimming pared 3 bases from V and 5 bases from J, leaving 7 bases between. The germline gives CDR1 MNHEY, CDR2 SMNVEV (reference sequence). CDR3 amino acids: CASSFTGTGELFF. The CDR3 DNA follows: TGTGCCAGCAGTTTTACTGGAACCGGGGAGCTGTTTTTT.

This chain uses TRBV7-9 with TRBJ2-1; tentative D call: TRBD1 (5 bases). Between the trimmed V and J ends, which lost 5 bases and 7 bases, there was a span of 21 bases. The germline gives CDR1 SEHNR, CDR2 FQNEAQ (reference sequence). CDR3 length: 16 amino acids. In DNA form, the CDR3 reads TGTGCCAGCAGCCCGCATCAGGGATTTGACGCAAATGAGCAGTTCTTC. As protein: CASSPHQGFDANEQFF.

The chain uses TRBV6-6 and TRBJ2-1; 13 nucleotides line up with TRBD2. The germline V gene has CDR1 MNHNY and CDR2 SVGAGI (reference sequence). The CDR3 loop spans 15 amino acids. V was clipped by 5 bases and J by 9 bases; unmatched bases: 7. CDR3 in amino acids: CASSKLAGGPGEQFF. CDR3 bases: TGTGCCAGCAGTAAACTAGCGGGAGGGCCCGGTGAGCAGTTCTTC.

V is TRBV27 and J is TRBJ1-1; D uncertain. Germline CDR1 reads MNHEY; CDR2 reads SMNVEV (reference sequence). The ends were cut back, 5 bases at V and 3 bases at J, with 19 bases in the middle. This CDR3 has 16 residues. The CDR3 nucleotides read TGTGCCAGCAGTCTTATCCCGGGTCGAACGGACACTGAAGCTTTCTTT. This translates into CASSLIPGRTDTEAFF.

The chain employs TRBV11-1 and TRBJ2-6; unclear D gene. The V and J ends lost 8 bases and 0 bases respectively, with 8 bases between them. The CDR3 runs to 14 residues. CDR1 is SGHAT and CDR2 is FQDESV in the germline V gene (reference sequence). This CDR3 is CASSQLSGANVLTF. As DNA, the CDR3 is TGTGCCAGCTCCCAACTCTCTGGGGCCAACGTCCTGACTTTC.

CDR3 coding DNA: TGTGCCAGCTCACCGACCCTTGGGACACCCGACTACGAGCAGTACTTC. It specifies CASSPTLGTPDYEQYF. The rearrangement joins TRBV18 to TRBJ2-7; tentatively, D is TRBD1 (6 bases). V was trimmed by 3 bases and J by 3 bases, leaving 18 bases between them. Germline CDR1 reads KGHSH; CDR2 reads LQKENI. CDR3 length: 16 residues.

The CDR3 nucleotides are TGTGCCAGCAGGCGACTAGCGGGGCCCTACGAGCAGTACTTC. This codes for CASRRLAGPYEQYF. The rearrangement joins TRBV27 to TRBJ2-7; TRBD2 matches 11 bases. Trimming cost V 6 bases and J 2 bases; bases outside gene matches: 3. The germline V gene has CDR1 MNHEY and CDR2 SMNVEV (reference sequence). The length of the CDR3 is 14 residues.